One sample yielded the 14 T cell receptor beta chains listed below, sequenced in a study of blood T cell repertoires in COVID-19. Sequencing used immunoSEQ multiplex PCR; TCRdb keeps in-frame clones, though not all of them. The profile shows about 260,000 clones, 70% to 90% of them singletons. Material for sequencing was peripheral blood. The receptors come from a woman in her sixties or seventies with COVID-19, enrolled during active disease.

The V and J genes are TRBV28 and TRBJ1-2, with a possible D match to TRBD1 (6 bases). CDR3 length: 15 residues. Germline loops: CDR1 MDHEN, CDR2 SYDVKM. V lost 8 bases, J lost 2 bases, and 18 bases lay in between. CDR3 residues: CASRALSQGNYGYTF. The CDR3 nucleotides read TGTGCCAGCCGAGCACTAAGCCAGGGGAACTATGGCTACACCTTC.

CDR3: CASSLNPRAYYNSPLHF. CDR3 in DNA: TGTGCCAGCAGCTTAAATCCGAGGGCCTACTATAATTCACCCCTCCACTTT. This chain uses TRBV7-2 with TRBJ1-6; D unresolved. The CDR3 runs 17 residues. The germline V gene has CDR1 SGHTA and CDR2 FQGNSA. Trimming cost V 2 bases and J 3 bases, with 14 bases left between them. Full variable domain (missing parts from reference TRBV7-2 and TRBJ1-6): GAGVSQSPSNKVTEKGKDVELRCDPISGHTALYWYRQSLGQGLEFLIYFQGNSAPDKSGLPSDRFSAERTGGSVSTLTIQRTQQEDSAVYLCASSLNPRAYYNSPLHFGNGTRLTVT.

The CDR3 reads CASSAEQGTYGYTF. The CDR3, as DNA: TGTGCCAGCAGCGCCGAACAGGGGACCTATGGCTACACCTTC. This chain joins TRBV9 and TRBJ1-2; 7 bases are a match to TRBD1. Germline trimming cut 3 bases from V and 4 bases from J; bases unmatched to any gene: 6. This CDR3 comprises 14 residues. Germline values: CDR1 SGDLS, CDR2 YYNGEE.

The rearrangement joins TRBV18 to TRBJ1-1, with TRBD1 matching 8 bases. This CDR3 is 17 amino acids long. V shed 1 base, J shed 0 bases, and the junction held 7 bases outside the gene matches. The germline CDR1 and CDR2 sequences are KGHSH and LQKENI. The CDR3 loop reads CASSPRQGPGLNTEAFF. The CDR3 coding sequence is TGTGCCAGCTCACCACGACAGGGGCCCGGCTTGAACACTGAAGCTTTCTTT.

This clone was seen only a few times. This chain links TRBV7-2 with TRBJ1-6; unclear D gene. The CDR3 covers 15 residues. CDR1 SGHTA and CDR2 FQGNSA come from the germline V gene. Trimming shortened V by 2 bases and J by 7 bases, and 12 bases separated the two germline ends. The CDR3 sequence: CASSLSGGSNSPLHF. The CDR3 DNA reads TGTGCCAGCAGCTTATCTGGCGGTTCCAATTCACCCCTCCACTTT.

The chain couples TRBV20-1 to TRBJ2-6, with 7 positions matching TRBD1. This CDR3 is built from 17 residues. Trimming at V came to 3 bases and at J to 2 bases, leaving 10 bases not matched to a gene. Germline values: CDR1 DFQATT, CDR2 SNEGSKA (reference sequence). Written as DNA, the CDR3 is TGCAGTGCTAGTGTTTCTAGGGGGCTAACTGGGGCCAACGTCCTGACTTTC. Translating gives CSASVSRGLTGANVLTF.

The J gene is TRBJ2-1, the V gene TRBV7-2, with D hard to call. The CDR3 is 15 amino acids. Trimming removed 0 bases from V and 7 bases from J, with 13 bases in between. Germline lookup yields CDR1 SGHTA and CDR2 FQGNSA. CDR3 loop: CASSLASLNINEQFF. CDR3 bases: TGTGCCAGCAGCTTAGCGTCCCTAAATATTAATGAGCAGTTCTTC.

The chain couples TRBV5-1 to TRBJ2-7, with 8 bases matching TRBD1. The CDR3 loop spans 16 amino acids. Germline V gives CDR1 SGHRS, CDR2 YFSETQ. The ends lost 4 bases at V and 3 bases at J; junction bases unmatched: 12. This CDR3 reads CASSPGSGTGFYEQYF. For the CDR3, the DNA is TGCGCCAGCAGCCCTGGGAGTGGGACAGGATTCTACGAGCAGTACTTC.

The gene calls are TRBV19 and TRBJ2-3; D remains unclear. CDR3 length equals 14 residues. CDR1 is LNHDA, CDR2 SQIVND, per germline (reference sequence). V lost 6 bases and J 4 bases, leaving 14 bases between the germline ends. As DNA, the CDR3 is TGTGCCAGTAGCCATGGGCCGGTTCCAGATACGCAGTATTTT. Translating gives CASSHGPVPDTQYF.

The CDR3 nucleotides are TGCGCCAGCTGTAGGGCGGGAGGGCCGGGTACGCAGTATTTT. Translating gives CASCRAGGPGTQYF. The V and J genes are TRBV4-3 and TRBJ2-3, with 9 nucleotides matching TRBD2. V shed 8 bases, J shed 8 bases, and the junction held 11 bases outside the gene matches. From germline, CDR1 is LGHNA and CDR2 YSLEER. The CDR3 spans 14 residues.

In DNA, the CDR3 is TGTGCCAGCAGCCGCCAGCCGGGACAGGGCAACAAGAGCACCTTC. It encodes CASSRQPGQGNKSTF. The gene calls are TRBV28 and TRBJ1-2; 9 bases fit TRBD1. J gave up 13 bases and V 6 bases, and 18 bases lay outside the gene matches. The germline V gene encodes CDR1 MDHEN and CDR2 SYDVKM. The CDR3 totals 15 residues.

The rearrangement links TRBV19 to TRBJ2-7; 10 bases fit TRBD2. The CDR3 totals 16 residues. The V gene's germline CDR1 is LNHDA and CDR2 SQIVND (reference sequence). Trimming at V came to 4 bases and at J to 3 bases, leaving 9 bases not matched to a gene. CDR3 loop: CASSRSGLADLYEQYF. CDR3 DNA sequence: TGTGCCAGTAGTAGGTCTGGACTAGCGGACCTCTACGAGCAGTACTTC.

With regard to this clone: At one end, the junction sequence differs from germline, possibly due to a read error. The chain employs TRBV28 and TRBJ2-7; D not resolved. From germline, CDR1 is MDHEN and CDR2 SYDVKM. The CDR3 is 13 residues long. This CDR3 reads CASSRPQTSSRHF. CDR3 sequence (DNA): TGTGCCAGCAGTCGACCCCAGACTTCCTCAAGGCACTTC.

The chain carries TRBV7-2 and TRBJ1-3; TRBD1 aligns across 7 bases. This CDR3 contains 17 residues. V lost 5 bases and J lost 3; bases outside the gene matches: 13. CDR1 is SGHTA, CDR2 FQGNSA, per germline. CDR3 nucleotide sequence: TGTGCCAGCAGCCCGCGACAGGGACTGGAAAGTGGAAACACCATATATTTT. It is translated as CASSPRQGLESGNTIYF.